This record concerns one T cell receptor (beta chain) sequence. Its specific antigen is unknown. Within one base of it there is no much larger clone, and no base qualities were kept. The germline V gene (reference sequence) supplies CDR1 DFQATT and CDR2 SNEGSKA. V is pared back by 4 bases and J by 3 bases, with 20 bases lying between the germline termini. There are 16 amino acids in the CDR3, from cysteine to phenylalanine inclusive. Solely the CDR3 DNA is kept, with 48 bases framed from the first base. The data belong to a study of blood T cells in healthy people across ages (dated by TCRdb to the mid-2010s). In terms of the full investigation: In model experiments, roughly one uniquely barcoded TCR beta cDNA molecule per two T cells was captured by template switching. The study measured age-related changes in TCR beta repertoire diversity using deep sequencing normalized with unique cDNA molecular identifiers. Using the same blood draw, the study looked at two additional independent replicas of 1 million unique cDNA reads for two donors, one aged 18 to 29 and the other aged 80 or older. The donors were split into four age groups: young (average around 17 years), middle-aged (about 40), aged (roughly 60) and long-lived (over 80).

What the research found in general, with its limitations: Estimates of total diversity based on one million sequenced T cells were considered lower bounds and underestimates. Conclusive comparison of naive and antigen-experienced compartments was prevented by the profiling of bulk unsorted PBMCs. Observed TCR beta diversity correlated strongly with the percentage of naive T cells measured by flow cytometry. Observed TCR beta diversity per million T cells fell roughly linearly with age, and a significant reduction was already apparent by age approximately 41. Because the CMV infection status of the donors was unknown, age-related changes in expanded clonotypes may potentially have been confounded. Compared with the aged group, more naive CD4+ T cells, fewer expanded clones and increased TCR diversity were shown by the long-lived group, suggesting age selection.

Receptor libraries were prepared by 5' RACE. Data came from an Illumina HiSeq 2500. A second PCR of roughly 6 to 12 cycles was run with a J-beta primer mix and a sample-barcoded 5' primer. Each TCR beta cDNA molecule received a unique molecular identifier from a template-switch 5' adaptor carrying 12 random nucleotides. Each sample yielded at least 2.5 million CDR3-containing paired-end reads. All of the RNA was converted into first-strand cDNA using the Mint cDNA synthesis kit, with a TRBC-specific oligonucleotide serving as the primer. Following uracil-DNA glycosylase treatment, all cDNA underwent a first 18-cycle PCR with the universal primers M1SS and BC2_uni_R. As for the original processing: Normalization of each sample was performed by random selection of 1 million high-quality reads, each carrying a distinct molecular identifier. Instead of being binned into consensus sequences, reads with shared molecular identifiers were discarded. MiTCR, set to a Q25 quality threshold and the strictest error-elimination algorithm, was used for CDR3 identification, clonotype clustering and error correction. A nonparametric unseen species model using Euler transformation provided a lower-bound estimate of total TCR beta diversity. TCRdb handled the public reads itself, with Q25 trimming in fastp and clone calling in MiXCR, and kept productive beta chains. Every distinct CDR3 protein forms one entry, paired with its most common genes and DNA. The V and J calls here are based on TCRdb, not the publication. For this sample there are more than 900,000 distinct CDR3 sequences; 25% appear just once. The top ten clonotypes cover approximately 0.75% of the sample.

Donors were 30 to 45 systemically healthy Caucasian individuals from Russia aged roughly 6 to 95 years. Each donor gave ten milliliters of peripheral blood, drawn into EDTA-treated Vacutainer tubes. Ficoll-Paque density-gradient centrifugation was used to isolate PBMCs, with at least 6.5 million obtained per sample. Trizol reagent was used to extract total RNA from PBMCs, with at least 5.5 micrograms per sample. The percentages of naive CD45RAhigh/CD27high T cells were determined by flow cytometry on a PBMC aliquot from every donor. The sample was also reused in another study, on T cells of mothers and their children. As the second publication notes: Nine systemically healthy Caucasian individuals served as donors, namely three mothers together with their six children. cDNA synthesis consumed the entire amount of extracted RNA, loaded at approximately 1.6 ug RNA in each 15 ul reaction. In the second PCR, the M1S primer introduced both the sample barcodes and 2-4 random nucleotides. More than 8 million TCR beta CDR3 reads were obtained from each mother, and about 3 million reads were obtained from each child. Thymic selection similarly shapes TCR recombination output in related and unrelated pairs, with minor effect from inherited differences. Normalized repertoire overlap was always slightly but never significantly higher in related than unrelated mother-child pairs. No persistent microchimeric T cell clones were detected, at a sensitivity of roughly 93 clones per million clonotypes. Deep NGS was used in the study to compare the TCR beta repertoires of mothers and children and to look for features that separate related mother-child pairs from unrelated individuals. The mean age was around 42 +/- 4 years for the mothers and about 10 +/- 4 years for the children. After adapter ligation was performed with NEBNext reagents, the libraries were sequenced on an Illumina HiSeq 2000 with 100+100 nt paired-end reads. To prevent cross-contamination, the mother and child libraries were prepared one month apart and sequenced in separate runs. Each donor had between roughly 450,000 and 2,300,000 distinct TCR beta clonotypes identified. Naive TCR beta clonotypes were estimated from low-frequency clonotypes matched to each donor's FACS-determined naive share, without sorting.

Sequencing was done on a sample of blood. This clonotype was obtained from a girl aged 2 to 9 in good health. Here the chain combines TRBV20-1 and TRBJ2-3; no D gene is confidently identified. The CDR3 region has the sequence CSATSPHSPSTDTQYF. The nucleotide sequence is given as TGCAGTGCTACAAGTCCCCACTCTCCCAGTACAGATACGCAGTATTTT.